The 20 T cell receptor beta chains presented below share a single source sample, sequenced in a study of regulatory T cells in long-lasting Graves disease. Construction of the TCR beta libraries employed iRepertoire HTBI primers in conjunction with Arm-PCR of CDR3 regions. A single record per CDR3 protein comes from TCRdb applying MiXCR to the multiplex PCR reads. Among 310,000 or so distinct CDR3 sequences listed, under 25% were seen once. The time point is: persistent/refractory GD, antithyroid drugs over 5 years with positive TRAb. From RNA extracted from PBMCs, the TCR library was made. This specimen was peripheral blood mononuclear cells (PBMCs), taken when the disease was refractory, from a patient treated with antithyroid drugs. The receptor set was obtained from a female donor with Graves disease.

This chain uses TRBV5-1 with TRBJ1-4, with 7 bases matching TRBD1. Per the germline V gene, CDR1 is SGHRS and CDR2 is YFSETQ. This CDR3 spans 15 amino acids. V lost 4 bases, J lost 11 bases, and 14 bases stayed unmatched. Here the CDR3 reads CASSTLGQPGKKLFF. Here the CDR3 DNA reads TGCGCCAGCAGCACCTTGGGACAGCCGGGGAAGAAACTGTTTTTT. The variable domain in full, completed from reference TRBV5-1 and TRBJ1-4, reads KAGVTQTPRYLIKTRGQQVTLSCSPISGHRSVSWYQQTPGQGLQFLFEYFSETQRNKGNFPGRFSGRQFSNSRSEMNVSTLELGDSALYLCASSTLGQPGKKLFFGSGTQLSVL.

This clonotype was counted only a few times. V and J are TRBV7-2 and TRBJ1-6, with 9 positions matching TRBD1. Looked up from germline, CDR1 is SGHTA and CDR2 is FQGNSA. The ends lost 2 bases at V and 9 bases at J; junction bases unmatched: 8. The CDR3 consists of 16 residues. This chain's CDR3 is CASSLSPDRGVSPLHF. The CDR3 DNA reads as TGTGCCAGCAGCTTAAGCCCAGACAGGGGGGTTTCACCCCTCCACTTT. Full variable domain (remainder filled in from reference TRBV7-2 and TRBJ1-6): GAGVSQSPSNKVTEKGKDVELRCDPISGHTALYWYRQSLGQGLEFLIYFQGNSAPDKSGLPSDRFSAERTGGSVSTLTIQRTQQEDSAVYLCASSLSPDRGVSPLHFGNGTRLTVT.

This rearrangement joins TRBV4-3 to TRBJ2-5; D call uncertain. Trimming took off 0 bases at V and 1 base at J, with 9 bases between the two ends. Germline CDR1 reads LGHNA; CDR2 reads YSLEER. The CDR3 totals 15 residues. Here the CDR3 reads CASSQDTRLQETQYF. CDR3 coding DNA: TGCGCCAGCAGCCAAGATACCAGACTCCAAGAGACCCAGTACTTC.

A few counts support this clonotype. J is TRBJ2-7 and V is TRBV3-1, with TRBD2 matching 8 bases. The CDR3 has 15 residues. V lost 0 bases and J lost 4; bases outside the gene matches: 5. Germline CDR1 and CDR2: LGHDT and YNNKEL (reference sequence). The chain's CDR3 is CASSQEGGRRYEQYF. CDR3 bases: TGTGCCAGCAGCCAAGAAGGCGGGAGGAGGTACGAGCAGTACTTC.

Concerning this clonotype itself: It may be a read error: a sequence one base away is much more abundant. The chain joins TRBV2 to TRBJ1-4; 8 nucleotides agree with TRBD1. CDR1 is SNHLY and CDR2 is FYNNEI in the germline V gene. The CDR3 loop spans 13 amino acids. In DNA, the CDR3 is TGTGCCAGTGAAGAGACAGGACAGGGAAAACTGCTTTTT. Protein: CASEETGQGKLLF.

Many counts were recorded for this clonotype. This chain links TRBV28 with TRBJ2-5, with D perhaps matching TRBD2 (6 bases). This CDR3 has 14 residues. Germline V gene sequence: CDR1 MDHEN, CDR2 SYDVKM. V was shortened by 3 bases and J by 5 bases, with 13 bases between the two germline ends. This chain's CDR3 is CASSLLRGGETQYF. CDR3 sequence (DNA): TGTGCCAGCAGTTTGCTCCGCGGAGGGGAGACCCAGTACTTC.

This clonotype came up a few times. The chain combines TRBV20-1 with TRBJ2-7; D is perhaps TRBD1 (7 bases). The CDR3 length is 14 residues. The germline CDR1 and CDR2 sequences are DFQATT and SNEGSKA (reference sequence). Trimming cost V 5 bases and J 5 bases, with 19 bases left between them. The CDR3 DNA is TGCAGTGCTGCTCCTAGCGCCCAGGGGGACGAGCAGTACTTC. It translates to CSAAPSAQGDEQYF.

This clonotype has only a few counts. This sequence joins TRBV11-2 and TRBJ2-2, with no clear D. Trimming removed 3 bases at V and 7 bases at J, with 6 bases between. The CDR3 is 12 residues long. Germline V gives CDR1 SGHAT, CDR2 FQNNGV. The CDR3: CASSLAIGELFF. CDR3 sequence (DNA): TGTGCCAGCAGCTTGGCAATCGGGGAGCTGTTTTTT.

This clonotype has a single count. The chain carries TRBV6-1 and TRBJ2-3; tentative D call: TRBD1 (6 bases). This CDR3 is built from 14 residues. V was shortened by 5 bases and J by 4 bases, with 13 bases between the two germline ends. Germline V lookup: CDR1 MNHNS, CDR2 SASEGT. The DNA of the CDR3 is TGTGCCAGCAGTCTGGACAGTCCGCCAGATACGCAGTATTTT. It translates to CASSLDSPPDTQYF.

At least ten counts were recorded for this clonotype. This sequence joins TRBV9 and TRBJ1-2; 8 bases map to TRBD1. Germline trimming cut 2 bases from V and 8 bases from J; bases unmatched to any gene: 8. This CDR3 contains 14 residues. Germline values: CDR1 SGDLS, CDR2 YYNGEE. CDR3 amino acids: CASSVGQGIGGYTF. The CDR3 DNA sequence: TGTGCCAGCAGCGTCGGACAGGGAATAGGGGGCTACACCTTC.

The CDR3 reads CASSYSNQGANEKLFF. Written as DNA, the CDR3 is TGTGCCAGCAGTTACTCGAATCAGGGGGCAAATGAAAAACTGTTTTTT. The V gene is TRBV6-2 or TRBV6-3, the J gene TRBJ1-4; 8 positions agree with TRBD1. Germline CDR1 and CDR2: MNHEY and SVGEGT. V lost 0 bases to trimming and J lost 5 bases; unmatched junction nucleotides: 5. CDR3 length: 16 amino acids.

This CDR3 is CASSYTSRETQYF. CDR3 DNA sequence: TGTGCCAGCAGTTACACCAGCCGAGAGACCCAGTACTTC. The chain has TRBV6-2 or TRBV6-3 and TRBJ2-5; D uncertain. Trimming stripped 2 bases from V and 4 bases from J, with 8 bases between. The CDR3 has 13 amino acids. Germline lookup yields CDR1 MNHEY and CDR2 SVGEGT.

This chain uses TRBV13 with TRBJ2-2; 7 nucleotides align to TRBD1. This CDR3 is 15 amino acids long. The V and J ends lost 5 bases and 5 bases, in that order; junction bases with no gene match: 8. Germline V gives CDR1 PRHDT, CDR2 FYEKMQ (reference sequence). CDR3 residues: CASSRRDRRTGELFF. The CDR3 DNA is TGTGCCAGCAGCCGTCGGGACAGAAGGACCGGGGAGCTGTTTTTT.

The chain carries TRBV9 and TRBJ2-5; 7 bases align to TRBD2. The CDR3 is 16 residues long. CDR1 and CDR2 (germline): SGDLS, YYNGEE. The V segment lost 4 bases and the J segment 5 bases; nucleotides outside the gene matches: 14. In nucleotides, the CDR3 is TGTGCCAGCAGCCCCTCAATGTTAGCGGGTGTGGAGACCCAGTACTTC. It specifies CASSPSMLAGVETQYF.

There are many counts of this clonotype. The rearrangement joins TRBV28 to TRBJ2-4, with a weak D call TRBD2 (6 bases). The length of the CDR3 is 14 residues. From germline, CDR1 is MDHEN and CDR2 SYDVKM. V gave up 6 bases and J gave up 8 bases, with 17 bases separating them. In nucleotides, the CDR3 is TGTGCCAGCAGCCCAGTAGGAGGGATGGACATTCAGTACTTC. Translated, it gives CASSPVGGMDIQYF.

Comment on this clonotype: The junction and the germline gene differ at one end; a read error may be behind it. The chain has TRBV14 and TRBJ1-1, with no clear D. The CDR3 covers 13 residues. Germline values: CDR1 SGHDN, CDR2 FVKESK. CDR3 residues: CASSQDLNTEAFF. The CDR3 nucleotides are TGCGCCAGCAGCCAAGATTTAAACACTGAAGCTTTCTTT.

This chain connects TRBV29-1 to TRBJ2-1; 8 bases map to TRBD2. The V gene end was trimmed by 7 bases and the J gene end by 3 bases; junction bases not matched to a gene: 20. The germline V gene has CDR1 SQVTM and CDR2 ANQGSEA. The CDR3 covers 18 residues. In nucleotides, the CDR3 is TGCAGCGCGCCAACAGGGCTGCCAGCGGGAGTCCTCTACAATGAGCAGTTCTTC. This encodes CSAPTGLPAGVLYNEQFF.

This clonotype was picked up many times. The chain combines TRBV28 with TRBJ1-2, with D hard to call. In germline, CDR1 is MDHEN, CDR2 SYDVKM. V lost 4 bases and J lost 4, with 4 bases in between. This CDR3 spans 11 amino acids. The CDR3 nucleotides read TGTGCCAGCAGTTACGGCTATGGCTACACCTTC. This gives the protein CASSYGYGYTF.

The V gene is TRBV28, the J gene TRBJ2-7; 9 bases fit TRBD2. V dropped 4 bases and J dropped 2; count of bases not matched to a gene: 6. The CDR3 contains 15 residues. Germline values: CDR1 MDHEN, CDR2 SYDVKM. CDR3 sequence (DNA): TGTGCCAGCAGTTCCCAAGCGGGGGGCACCTACGAGCAGTACTTC. The encoded protein is CASSSQAGGTYEQYF. Using reference TRBV28 and TRBJ2-7 for the parts outside the CDR3, the full variable domain is DVKVTQSSRYLVKRTGEKVFLECVQDMDHENMFWYRQDPGLGLRLIYFSYDVKMKEKGDIPEGYSVSREKKERFSLILESASTNQTSMYLCASSSQAGGTYEQYFGPGTRLTVT.

This clonotype was seen more than once but under ten times. This chain uses TRBV6-1 with TRBJ2-5; D is perhaps TRBD1 (5 bases). Trimming pared 6 bases from V and 0 bases from J, leaving 11 bases between. The CDR3 length is 14 residues. Germline-derived CDR1 and CDR2 are MNHNS and SASEGT. The CDR3 region is CASRADSNQETQYF. Here the CDR3 DNA reads TGTGCCAGCAGAGCCGACAGTAACCAAGAGACCCAGTACTTC.